Listed here are 28 T cell receptor beta chains from one sample, sequenced in a study of control samples from healthy donors and cancer patients. The data were produced by immunoSEQ multiplex PCR, yet TCRdb's version contains in-frame clones alone and is incomplete. Among 120,000 to 150,000 clones listed, 91% were seen once. The source material was blood. These receptors originate from a young man in good health.

The chain joins TRBV21-1 to TRBJ2-4; the D call of TRBD1 is as the table states it, not checked on the DNA. TRBV21-1 is shown as a pseudogene. CDR3 length: 18 residues. The CDR3 is CASSPTRDSCSKVNIQYF. The CDR3 DNA sequence: TGTGCCAGCAGTCCAACCCGGGACAGCTGTTCGAAAGTAAACATTCAGTACTTC.

The genes are TRBV19 and TRBJ2-6; 8 nucleotides agree with TRBD1. The CDR3 is 17 amino acids. V lost 7 bases and J lost 1; bases outside the gene matches: 9. The germline CDR1 and CDR2 sequences are LNHDA and SQIVND (reference sequence). The CDR3 bases are TGTGCCAGTAACAGACAGGGGCCTCCGTCTGGGGCCAACGTCCTGACTTTC. As protein: CASNRQGPPSGANVLTF. Based on the CDR3 plus reference TRBV19 and TRBJ2-6, the full variable domain is DGGITQSPKYLFRKEGQNVTLSCEQNLNHDAMYWYRQDPGQGLRLIYYSQIVNDFQKGDIAEGYSVSREKKESFPLTVTSAQKNPTAFYLCASNRQGPPSGANVLTFGAGSRLTVL.

The V call is TRBV7-2, the J call TRBJ1-1, with D hard to call. The V and J ends lost 6 bases and 1 base respectively, with 12 bases between them. Looked up from germline, CDR1 is SGHTA and CDR2 is FQGNSA. The CDR3 covers 14 residues. Written as DNA, the CDR3 is TGTGCCAGCAGTCCTGCCGCAGAGAACACTGAAGCTTTCTTT. It encodes CASSPAAENTEAFF.

This chain links TRBV4-1 with TRBJ1-4, with D uncertain. Per the germline V gene, CDR1 is MGHRA and CDR2 is YSYEKL. This CDR3 is built from 14 residues. V was pared by 2 bases and J by 4 bases, with 8 bases between. DNA for the CDR3: TGCGCCAGCAGCCAAACAGCCATTAATGAAAAACTGTTTTTT. It is translated as CASSQTAINEKLFF.

The chain carries TRBV2 and TRBJ1-2; 7 positions match TRBD1. The V and J ends lost 0 bases and 5 bases, in that order; junction bases with no gene match: 9. CDR3 length: 16 residues. Germline CDR1 is SNHLY and CDR2 is FYNNEI. The CDR3: CASSEATTAQGYGYTF. The CDR3 DNA is TGTGCCAGCAGTGAAGCCACGACAGCACAGGGGTATGGCTACACCTTC.

The chain has TRBV6-2 or TRBV6-3 and TRBJ2-1; D is undetermined. Trimming pared 6 bases from V and 0 bases from J, leaving 21 bases between. Germline V gene lookup returns CDR1 MNHEY and CDR2 SVGEGT. There are 18 residues in the CDR3. CDR3 DNA sequence: TGTGCCAGCAGGCCTCTTCCCAACAGCCCCAGCTCCTACAATGAGCAGTTCTTC. It translates to CASRPLPNSPSSYNEQFF.

The chain links TRBV3-1 (or the pseudogene TRBV3-2) to TRBJ1-3; 7 bases are a match to TRBD1. The CDR3 runs to 15 residues. The ends lost 4 bases at V and 0 bases at J; junction bases unmatched: 3. Germline CDR1 and CDR2: LGHDT and YNNKEL (reference sequence). This CDR3 is CASSRRDSSGNTIYF. CDR3 coding DNA: TGTGCCAGCAGCCGCCGGGACAGCTCTGGAAACACCATATATTTT.

This chain connects TRBV18 to TRBJ2-1; no clear D gene. The germline V gene encodes CDR1 KGHSH and CDR2 LQKENI. The ends were cut back, 3 bases at V and 6 bases at J, with 15 bases in the middle. This CDR3 region has 15 residues. Written as DNA, the CDR3 is TGTGCCAGCTCACCTACCACGGCAGCGTCCAATGAGCAGTTCTTC. It codes for CASSPTTAASNEQFF.

This sequence joins TRBV5-6 and TRBJ1-2; D ambiguous. Between the trimmed V and J ends, which lost 1 base and 0 bases, there was a span of 7 bases. The germline CDR1 and CDR2 sequences are SGHDT and YYEEEE. The CDR3 length is 14 residues. CDR3 bases: TGTGCCAGCAGCTTGAAGGTAGCTAACTATGGCTACACCTTC. It translates to CASSLKVANYGYTF.

The chain joins TRBV5-4 to TRBJ1-2; 8 bases fit TRBD1. The CDR3 is 14 amino acids. The trim removed 2 bases at V and 0 bases at J, leaving 0 bases unmatched. The germline CDR1 and CDR2 sequences are SGHNT and YYREEE (reference sequence). CDR3: CASSLQGANYGYTF. The CDR3 coding sequence is TGTGCCAGCAGCTTACAGGGGGCTAACTATGGCTACACCTTC.

The count of this clone is one. The rearrangement uses TRBV7-9 and TRBJ2-5; 7 bases line up with TRBD2. Germline trimming cut 2 bases from V and 3 bases from J; bases unmatched to any gene: 3. The germline V gene has CDR1 SEHNR and CDR2 FQNEAQ (reference sequence). CDR3 length: 14 amino acids. The CDR3 nucleotides read TGTGCCAGCAGCTTATCTAGCGGCGAAGAGACCCAGTACTTC. Protein product: CASSLSSGEETQYF.

This chain uses TRBV5-1 with TRBJ2-3, with 8 positions matching TRBD2. V lost 5 bases to trimming and J lost 6 bases; unmatched junction nucleotides: 5. The CDR3 sequence is 13 residues long. Per germline, CDR1 SGHRS and CDR2 YFSETQ. CDR3 amino acids: CASRLTSADTQYF. The DNA for the CDR3 is TGCGCCAGCAGACTGACTAGCGCGGATACGCAGTATTTT.

DNA of the CDR3: TGTGCCAGCACCGGGACATCGAACACTGAAGCTTTCTTT. It encodes CASTGTSNTEAFF. The V gene is TRBV6-5, the J gene TRBJ1-1; possibly TRBD1 for D (6 bases). The germline V and J ends were trimmed by 7 bases and 1 base, with 10 bases remaining between them. CDR1 MNHEY and CDR2 SVGAGI come from the germline V gene. This CDR3 has 13 amino acids.

Worth noting for this clone: One junction end does not reproduce the germline sequence, and a read error may be involved. The chain joins TRBV18 to TRBJ2-5; D is undetermined. The CDR3 sequence is 16 residues long. Germline V gene data show CDR1 as KGHSH and CDR2 as LQKENI. The CDR3 nucleotides read TGTGCCGGCTCACCGTCTACACTCAAAATCCTGGAGACCCAGTACTTC. As protein: CAGSPSTLKILETQYF.

This CDR3 reads CASSPRSGTVYEQYF. The CDR3 bases are TGTGCCAGCAGCCCCCGTTCCGGGACAGTCTACGAGCAGTACTTC. This chain uses TRBV7-6 with TRBJ2-7, with TRBD1 matching over 7 bases. CDR1 is SGHVS, CDR2 FNYEAQ, per germline. J gave up 3 bases and V 5 bases, and 10 bases lay outside the gene matches. CDR3 length: 15 amino acids.

The chain links TRBV7-2 to TRBJ2-5; maybe TRBD2 (5 bases). Germline V gene sequence: CDR1 SGHTA, CDR2 FQGNSA. This CDR3 spans 12 amino acids. V was clipped by 6 bases and J by 5 bases, with 10 bases between them. This CDR3 is CASRRDFETQYF. In DNA, the CDR3 is TGTGCCAGCAGACGGGATTTTGAGACCCAGTACTTC.

The chain combines TRBV2 with TRBJ1-5, with a possible D match to TRBD1 (6 bases). The length of the CDR3 is 13 residues. CDR1 is SNHLY, CDR2 FYNNEI, per germline. V was pared by 6 bases and J by 3 bases, with 9 bases between. The CDR3 nucleotides are TGTGCCAGCAGGGGGACACTCAATCAGCCCCAGCATTTT. It encodes CASRGTLNQPQHF.

V and J are TRBV7-9 and TRBJ1-5; D not resolved. This CDR3 has 16 amino acids. CDR1 and CDR2 from the germline V gene are SEHNR and FQNEAQ (reference sequence). V was pared by 7 bases and J by 4 bases, with 20 bases between. The CDR3 nucleotides read TGTGCCAGCACCCCGTTGGAGGGCCTAGGGAATCAGCCCCAGCATTTT. This gives the protein CASTPLEGLGNQPQHF.

V is TRBV19 and J is TRBJ1-2; 10 nucleotides agree with TRBD1. Per the germline V gene, CDR1 is LNHDA and CDR2 is SQIVND (reference sequence). V shed 3 bases, J shed 4 bases, and the junction held 5 bases outside the gene matches. This CDR3 contains 15 residues. Written as DNA, the CDR3 is TGTGCCAGTAGTATCGGGGACAGGGGTGCCTATGGCTACACCTTC. Its protein product is CASSIGDRGAYGYTF.

This clone has a handful of counts. The genes are TRBV5-8 and TRBJ1-5; D is perhaps TRBD1 (5 bases). Trimming took off 0 bases at V and 0 bases at J, with 10 bases between the two ends. The CDR3 has 16 amino acids. Looked up from germline, CDR1 is SGHTS and CDR2 is YDEGEE. CDR3 in DNA: TGTGCCAGCAGCTTGGTGTGGGGCCCTAGCAATCAGCCCCAGCATTTT. Protein product: CASSLVWGPSNQPQHF.

The V and J genes are TRBV15 and TRBJ2-1; TRBD1 agrees at 7 bases. The CDR3 covers 15 residues. From germline, CDR1 is LNHNV and CDR2 YYDKDF (reference sequence). V gave up 3 bases and J gave up 4 bases; unmatched junction bases: 6. DNA of the CDR3: TGTGCCACCAGCAGTTCAGGGGGTGTTTACAATGAGCAGTTCTTC. Residues: CATSSSGGVYNEQFF.

The chain is built from TRBV5-4 and TRBJ2-7; 8 nucleotides align to TRBD1. The ends lost 2 bases at V and 2 bases at J; junction bases unmatched: 3. Germline CDR1 SGHNT, CDR2 YYREEE (reference sequence). The CDR3 spans 14 residues. The CDR3 coding sequence is TGTGCCAGCAGCTTTGGACAGGGCCCCTACGAGCAGTACTTC. Its protein product is CASSFGQGPYEQYF.

The J gene is TRBJ2-2, the V gene TRBV6-5, with TRBD1 identical over 9 bases. There are 15 residues in the CDR3. Germline assignment: CDR1 MNHEY and CDR2 SVGAGI. The V and J ends lost 5 bases and 6 bases, in that order; junction bases with no gene match: 7. The CDR3 region is CASSRGDRESGELFF. CDR3 bases: TGTGCCAGCAGTAGAGGGGACAGGGAATCCGGGGAGCTGTTTTTT.

The chain recombines TRBV5-1 with TRBJ1-1; D is uncertain. V was pared by 2 bases and J by 1 base, with 6 bases between. CDR3 length: 13 residues. Germline lookup yields CDR1 SGHRS and CDR2 YFSETQ. The CDR3 nucleotides are TGCGCCAGCAGCTTTTACACGAACACTGAAGCTTTCTTT. Protein product: CASSFYTNTEAFF. Combining the CDR3 with reference TRBV5-1 and TRBJ1-1 gives the whole variable domain KAGVTQTPRYLIKTRGQQVTLSCSPISGHRSVSWYQQTPGQGLQFLFEYFSETQRNKGNFPGRFSGRQFSNSRSEMNVSTLELGDSALYLCASSFYTNTEAFFGQGTRLTVV.

This clone was observed a handful of times. The V call is TRBV3-1 (or the pseudogene TRBV3-2), the J call TRBJ2-5; perhaps TRBD1 as D (6 bases). Germline CDR1 reads LGHDT; CDR2 reads YNNKEL (reference sequence). V was cut by 1 base and J by 5 bases, with 8 bases left in between. The CDR3 is 13 residues long. This chain's CDR3 is CASSQVTGETQYF. CDR3 nucleotide sequence: TGTGCCAGCAGCCAAGTTACAGGGGAGACCCAGTACTTC.

CDR3 in amino acids: CASSLHQGRAEAFF. The CDR3 bases are TGTGCCAGCAGCCTTCATCAGGGAAGGGCTGAAGCTTTCTTT. This rearrangement joins TRBV14 to TRBJ1-1; TRBD1 might be the D (5 bases). V dropped 4 bases and J dropped 6 bases, with 15 bases sitting between them. The length of the CDR3 is 14 residues. Per germline, CDR1 SGHDN and CDR2 FVKESK.

This chain joins TRBV4-1 and TRBJ1-1; D remains ambiguous. CDR3 length: 14 amino acids. Trimming removed 1 base from V and 3 bases from J, with 9 bases in between. Germline-derived CDR1 and CDR2 are MGHRA and YSYEKL. The CDR3 nucleotides read TGCGCCAGCAGCCAAGTGACGGGGTACACTGAAGCTTTCTTT. Encoded protein: CASSQVTGYTEAFF.

The chain joins TRBV2 to TRBJ1-5; D may be TRBD1 (6 bases). CDR1 is SNHLY and CDR2 is FYNNEI in the germline V gene. CDR3 length equals 15 residues. V was trimmed by 8 bases and J by 0 bases, leaving 14 bases between them. Here the CDR3 DNA reads TGTGCCAGCCGGAGGACAGCTGATAGCAATCAGCCCCAGCATTTT. Translated: CASRRTADSNQPQHF. Filled out from reference TRBV2 and TRBJ1-5, the complete variable domain reads EPEVTQTPSHQVTQMGQEVILRCVPISNHLYFYWYRQILGQKVEFLVSFYNNEISEKSEIFDDQFSVERPDGSNFTLKIRSTKLEDSAMYFCASRRTADSNQPQHFGDGTRLSIL.